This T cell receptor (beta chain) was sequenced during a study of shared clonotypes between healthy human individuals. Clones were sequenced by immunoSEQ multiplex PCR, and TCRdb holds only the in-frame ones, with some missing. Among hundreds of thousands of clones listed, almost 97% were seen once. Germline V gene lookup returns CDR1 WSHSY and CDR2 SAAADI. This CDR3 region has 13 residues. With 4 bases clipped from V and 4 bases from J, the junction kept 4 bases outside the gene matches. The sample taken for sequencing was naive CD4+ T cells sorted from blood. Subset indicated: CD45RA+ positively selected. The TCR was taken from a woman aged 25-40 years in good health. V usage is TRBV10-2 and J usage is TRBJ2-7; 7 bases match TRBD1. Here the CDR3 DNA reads TGCGCCAGCAGTGGACAGGGTGGATACGAGCAGTACTTC. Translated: CASSGQGGYEQYF.